Below are 6 T cell receptor beta chains sequenced from a single sample in a study of T cell responses to AZD1222 COVID-19 vaccine. Measured with immunoSEQ multiplex PCR; TCRdb has only the in-frame clones, and not every one. The table lists 95,000 or so clones, about 89% of them singletons. Sample: peripheral blood, taken on day 0 of AZD1222 vaccination. The source of these receptors is an adult in good health.

This chain joins TRBV3-1 (or the pseudogene TRBV3-2) and TRBJ2-7; D not resolved. V was pared by 4 bases and J by 5 bases, with 12 bases between. This CDR3 contains 13 residues. The V gene's germline CDR1 is LGHDT and CDR2 YNNKEL (reference sequence). CDR3 DNA: TGTGCCAGCAGCCCCGGACGGCTTGACGAGCAGTACTTC. This encodes CASSPGRLDEQYF.

The chain combines TRBV5-6 with TRBJ2-5; the D gene could be TRBD1 or TRBD2 (5 bases each). Trimming removed 4 bases from V and 5 bases from J, with 15 bases in between. The CDR3 is made up of 14 amino acids. Germline loops: CDR1 SGHDT, CDR2 YYEEEE. CDR3 residues: CASSTVWDGETQYF. The DNA for the CDR3 is TGTGCCAGCAGCACAGTCTGGGACGGGGAGACCCAGTACTTC.

The chain links TRBV6-5 to TRBJ2-7; 11 nucleotides match TRBD1. J lost 4 bases, V lost 0 bases, and 2 bases had no gene match. CDR3 size: 15 residues. Germline V gene data show CDR1 as MNHEY and CDR2 as SVGAGI. The CDR3 spells CASSYSGTGGYEQYF. DNA for the CDR3: TGTGCCAGCAGTTACTCGGGGACAGGGGGGTACGAGCAGTACTTC.

A single count supports this clone. This chain joins TRBV6-5 and TRBJ1-2; 9 nucleotides match TRBD1. This CDR3 is 14 amino acids long. V gave up 4 bases and J gave up 4 bases; unmatched junction bases: 4. CDR1 and CDR2 (germline): MNHEY, SVGAGI. The CDR3 DNA follows: TGTGCCAGCAGTTCGCCGGGACAGGGCTATGGCTACACCTTC. Its protein is CASSSPGQGYGYTF.

The chain carries TRBV7-9 and TRBJ1-3, with unresolved D. The V gene's germline CDR1 is SEHNR and CDR2 FQNEAQ (reference sequence). The CDR3 is 14 amino acids. The V end was cut by 1 base, the J end by 2 bases, with 6 bases between. The chain's CDR3 is CASSLGEAGNTIYF. The CDR3 bases are TGTGCCAGCAGCTTAGGGGAGGCTGGAAACACCATATATTTT.

A single count supports this clone. The J gene is TRBJ1-2, the V gene TRBV5-1, with a tentative D call TRBD1 (5 bases). This CDR3 comprises 12 residues. With 3 bases removed from V and 8 bases from J, the gap between germline ends came to 11 bases. Germline values: CDR1 SGHRS, CDR2 YFSETQ. CDR3 amino acids: CASSYYRTGYTF. In DNA, the CDR3 is TGCGCCAGCAGCTATTATAGGACAGGCTACACCTTC.